One and the same sample provided the 16 T cell receptor beta chains below, sequenced in a study of CD8 T cells in ankylosing spondylitis. TCRdb processed the 5' RACE reads anew with MiXCR; each CDR3 protein has one entry. The table records hundreds of thousands of distinct CDR3 sequences, approximately 10% of them present only once. Input material: blood, either unsorted or a sorted T cell fraction (not recorded which). The receptors shown here come from a male donor with ankylosing spondylitis or in good health (not recorded which).

This clonotype was observed a few times. This chain connects TRBV20-1 to TRBJ2-1; 8 nucleotides align to TRBD1. The CDR3 contains 14 residues. Germline values: CDR1 DFQATT, CDR2 SNEGSKA (reference sequence). Germline trimming cut 1 base from V and 7 bases from J; bases unmatched to any gene: 6. This chain's CDR3 is CSARGTGSWNEQFF. The CDR3 DNA follows: TGCAGTGCTAGAGGGACAGGGTCGTGGAATGAGCAGTTCTTC.

About this clonotype: The CDR3 carries no conserved terminal phenylalanine or tryptophan, so it likely arises from a read error. V usage is TRBV20-1 and J usage is TRBJ2-3; TRBD2 might be the D (6 bases). Germline CDR1 DFQATT, CDR2 SNEGSKA (reference sequence). This CDR3 is 16 amino acids long. V lost 2 bases and J lost 1, with 16 bases in between. CDR3 in DNA: TGCAGTGCTAGAATCCGGGGGAGCACGCGCACAGATACGCAGTATTAT. Translating gives CSARIRGSTRTDTQYY.

This clonotype has at least ten counts. This chain links TRBV7-3 with TRBJ2-5; 7 bases line up with TRBD1. CDR3 length: 15 residues. From germline, CDR1 is SGHTA and CDR2 FQGTGA. Trimming at V came to 2 bases and at J to 2 bases, leaving 5 bases not matched to a gene. CDR3 nucleotides: TGTGCCAGCAGCTTATTGGGACAGACTCAAGAGACCCAGTACTTC. Its protein is CASSLLGQTQETQYF.

This clonotype has at least ten counts. The chain has TRBV5-1 and TRBJ1-4; D is perhaps TRBD1 (5 bases). Trimming pared 0 bases from V and 4 bases from J, leaving 10 bases between. The CDR3 spans 15 residues. Germline V gene sequence: CDR1 SGHRS, CDR2 YFSETQ. The CDR3 sequence: CASSLDGTGNEKLFF. Written as DNA, the CDR3 is TGCGCCAGCAGCTTGGACGGGACGGGTAATGAAAAACTGTTTTTT.

This clonotype was seen ten or more times. Mismatch with germline at one junction end may stem from a read error. The chain links TRBV7-7 to TRBJ2-1; D is undetermined. The CDR3 has 13 residues. CDR1 is SSHAT, CDR2 FNYEAQ, per germline (reference sequence). CDR3 sequence: CASSLVQNNEQFF. CDR3 bases: TGTGCTAGCAGCTTAGTACAGAACAATGAGCAGTTCTTC.

This clonotype has at least ten counts. This chain connects TRBV19 to TRBJ1-5; D is unclear. The germline V gene has CDR1 LNHDA and CDR2 SQIVND (reference sequence). The CDR3 contains 14 residues. Between the trimmed V and J ends, which lost 6 bases and 0 bases, there was a span of 9 bases. The CDR3 spells CASRDGNSNQPQHF. DNA of the CDR3: TGTGCCAGTAGGGACGGTAATAGCAATCAGCCCCAGCATTTT. Together with reference TRBV19 and TRBJ1-5, the CDR3 gives the full variable domain: DGGITQSPKYLFRKEGQNVTLSCEQNLNHDAMYWYRQDPGQGLRLIYYSQIVNDFQKGDIAEGYSVSREKKESFPLTVTSAQKNPTAFYLCASRDGNSNQPQHFGDGTRLSIL.

This clonotype was detected ten times or more. The chain combines TRBV20-1 with TRBJ1-5; 8 bases line up with TRBD1. This CDR3 is 14 amino acids long. Trimming at V came to 1 base and at J to 4 bases, leaving 3 bases not matched to a gene. Looked up from germline, CDR1 is DFQATT and CDR2 is SNEGSKA (reference sequence). CDR3: CSARGQGTNQPQHF. The CDR3 region has the DNA TGCAGTGCTAGAGGACAGGGGACTAATCAGCCCCAGCATTTT.

The sample holds many counts of this clonotype. The chain uses TRBV20-1 and TRBJ2-5, with a possible D match to TRBD2 (6 bases). With 5 bases removed from V and 1 base from J, the gap between germline ends came to 14 bases. Germline assignment: CDR1 DFQATT and CDR2 SNEGSKA (reference sequence). The CDR3 is 14 amino acids. CDR3 in DNA: TGCAGTGCTCGCCCTTGGACTATCCAAGAGACCCAGTACTTC. This codes for CSARPWTIQETQYF.

The CDR3 sequence is CASRRQALNTEAFF. CDR3 DNA sequence: TGTGCCAGCAGACGACAGGCTCTGAACACTGAAGCTTTCTTT. The rearrangement uses TRBV12-3 or TRBV12-4 and TRBJ1-1; D perhaps matches TRBD1 (6 bases). The CDR3 consists of 14 residues. V shed 6 bases and J shed 0 bases, with 11 bases lying between them.

This clonotype was seen many times. This chain connects TRBV11-2 to TRBJ2-4; 7 bases agree with TRBD1. The CDR3 extends over 14 amino acids. Per the germline V gene, CDR1 is SGHAT and CDR2 is FQNNGV. Trimming took 3 bases from V and 6 from J; bases not matched to a gene: 5. The CDR3 spells CASSLQGVVNIQYF. Here the CDR3 DNA reads TGTGCCAGCAGCTTGCAGGGGGTCGTAAACATTCAGTACTTC.

At least ten counts were recorded for this clonotype. This CDR3 is CASSLGPGVAGDSYEQYF. The CDR3 DNA follows: TGTGCCAGCAGCTTAGGCCCCGGTGTAGCGGGGGATTCCTACGAGCAGTACTTC. V usage is TRBV7-8 and J usage is TRBJ2-7; TRBD2 aligns across 9 bases. Germline V CDR1 and CDR2: SGHVS, FQNEAQ. The CDR3 contains 18 residues. With 1 base clipped from V and 1 base from J, the junction kept 11 bases outside the gene matches.

In DNA, the CDR3 is TGCGCCAGCAGCATATCACCGGGACAGGGGTACAATGAGCAGTTCTTC. Translation: CASSISPGQGYNEQFF. V usage is TRBV5-1 and J usage is TRBJ2-1; 10 bases line up with TRBD1. In germline, CDR1 is SGHRS, CDR2 YFSETQ. With 4 bases clipped from V and 4 bases from J, the junction kept 8 bases outside the gene matches. The CDR3 is made up of 16 amino acids.

V gene TRBV20-1 combines with J gene TRBJ2-3; 8 nucleotides match TRBD2. Germline V CDR1 and CDR2: DFQATT, SNEGSKA (reference sequence). The CDR3 covers 16 residues. After removal of 2 bases from V and 0 bases from J, the junction contained 7 bases not matched to a gene. DNA of the CDR3: TGCAGTGCTAGAAGTGGCGGGGGGACTAGCACAGATACGCAGTATTTT. The encoded protein is CSARSGGGTSTDTQYF.

This chain links TRBV20-1 with TRBJ2-5; the D gene could be TRBD1 or TRBD2 (5 bases each). CDR1 and CDR2 (germline): DFQATT, SNEGSKA (reference sequence). The V and J ends lost 5 bases and 3 bases respectively, with 16 bases between them. The CDR3 length is 14 residues. Written as DNA, the CDR3 is TGCAGTGCTCCCCCCCGGGACGGAAAAGAGACCCAGTACTTC. Amino acids: CSAPPRDGKETQYF.

This clonotype was seen many times. The chain carries TRBV30 and TRBJ1-2, with D perhaps TRBD1 (6 bases). V lost 0 bases and J 2 bases, leaving 25 bases between the germline ends. This CDR3 region has 19 residues. Germline loops: CDR1 GTSNPN, CDR2 SVGIG (reference sequence). CDR3 sequence: CAWSVKSLSTRGLNYGYTF. Here the CDR3 DNA reads TGTGCCTGGAGTGTAAAGTCCCTATCAACCAGGGGCTTGAACTATGGCTACACCTTC.

This clonotype has just one count. A single base separates this from a much larger clone, so it may be a read error. The chain couples TRBV20-1 to TRBJ1-2; tentatively, D is TRBD1 (6 bases). The CDR3 is made up of 15 amino acids. Germline loops: CDR1 DFQATT, CDR2 SNEGSKA (reference sequence). Trimming took 1 base from V and 4 from J, leaving 16 bases between them. CDR3 in DNA: TGCAGTGCTAGAGGGACCACACGGGGGCCCTATGGCTACACCTTC. It encodes CSARGTTRGPYGYTF.